What follows are 10 T cell receptor beta chains derived from one specimen sequenced in a study of identical twins. TCRdb passed the 5' RACE reads through MiXCR, listing each CDR3 protein once. The sample records some 1,700,000 distinct CDR3 sequences, about 30% being singletons. Material: cord blood. These receptors were obtained from a newborn girl in good health.

This clonotype was observed a handful of times. The V and J genes are TRBV25-1 and TRBJ1-4; D not certain. CDR1 is MGHDK and CDR2 is SYGVNS in the germline V gene. CDR3 size: 18 residues. Trimming pared 1 base from V and 2 bases from J, leaving 17 bases between. The CDR3 spells CASSELPWMVQTNEKLFF. CDR3 nucleotide sequence: TGTGCCAGCAGTGAATTACCCTGGATGGTTCAGACTAATGAAAAACTGTTTTTT.

The rearrangement joins TRBV3-1 to TRBJ2-1; TRBD2 agrees at 8 bases. J gave up 4 bases and V 6 bases, and 11 bases lay outside the gene matches. The CDR3 contains 16 residues. Germline lookup yields CDR1 LGHDT and CDR2 YNNKEL (reference sequence). Here the CDR3 reads CASRTSGTRTYNEQFF. In DNA, the CDR3 is TGTGCCAGCAGGACCTCCGGGACTAGGACTTACAATGAGCAGTTCTTC.

This clonotype turned up a few times. The chain couples TRBV4-1 to TRBJ2-3; 10 bases fit TRBD1. V lost 2 bases to trimming and J lost 2 bases; unmatched junction nucleotides: 13. Per germline, CDR1 MGHRA and CDR2 YSYEKL. The CDR3 runs 19 residues. The CDR3 loop is CASSQPSLRDRGDTDTQYF. The CDR3 DNA reads TGCGCCAGCAGCCAACCTTCTCTCCGGGACAGGGGAGACACAGATACGCAGTATTTT.

A few counts support this clonotype. The chain carries TRBV28 and TRBJ2-1, with D possibly TRBD2 on 5 matching bases. The CDR3 is made up of 11 amino acids. Germline loops: CDR1 MDHEN, CDR2 SYDVKM. V was pared by 8 bases and J by 9 bases, with 11 bases between. The CDR3 DNA sequence: TGTGCCAGCTTCGGACTCAGTGAGCAGTTCTTC. Its protein product is CASFGLSEQFF. The full variable domain, completed using reference TRBV28 and TRBJ2-1, is DVKVTQSSRYLVKRTGEKVFLECVQDMDHENMFWYRQDPGLGLRLIYFSYDVKMKEKGDIPEGYSVSREKKERFSLILESASTNQTSMYLCASFGLSEQFFGPGTRLTVL.

The chain couples TRBV20-1 to TRBJ2-4; TRBD2 might be the D (6 bases). Germline CDR1 reads DFQATT; CDR2 reads SNEGSKA (reference sequence). Trimming took off 0 bases at V and 13 bases at J, with 16 bases between the two ends. This CDR3 has 13 amino acids. The CDR3 DNA follows: TGCAGTGCTAGAGATCCGACTAGGTCTGAGCAGTACTTC. This translates into CSARDPTRSEQYF.

The table lists this clonotype with a few counts. The V and J genes are TRBV20-1 and TRBJ1-5, with D possibly TRBD1 on 5 matching bases. This CDR3 spans 13 amino acids. The V gene's germline CDR1 is DFQATT and CDR2 SNEGSKA (reference sequence). The CDR3 DNA reads as TGCAGCTGGGGGGGGATTGGCAATCAGCCCCAGCATTTT. This codes for CSWGGIGNQPQHF.

This sequence joins TRBV6-1 and TRBJ1-1, with TRBD1 as a possible D gene (5 bases). Germline V gives CDR1 MNHNS, CDR2 SASEGT. This CDR3 region has 13 residues. The V end was cut by 3 bases, the J end by 4 bases, with 9 bases between. CDR3 bases: TGTGCCAGCAGTGAGGAAAGGGGCACTGAAGCTTTCTTT. This translates into CASSEERGTEAFF.

A word on this clonotype: Being one base from a much bigger clone, this may be a read error. The rearrangement uses TRBV7-2 and TRBJ1-2; a weak D match, TRBD1 (6 bases). V gave up 0 bases and J gave up 6 bases, with 8 bases separating them. This CDR3 contains 13 residues. Looked up from germline, CDR1 is SGHTA and CDR2 is FQGNSA. The CDR3 bases are TGTGCCAGCAGCTTAGCGGACAGCCATGGCTACACCTTC. Amino acid sequence: CASSLADSHGYTF. The complete variable domain, with remaining parts taken from reference TRBV7-2 and TRBJ1-2, reads GAGVSQSPSNKVTEKGKDVELRCDPISGHTALYWYRQSLGQGLEFLIYFQGNSAPDKSGLPSDRFSAERTGGSVSTLTIQRTQQEDSAVYLCASSLADSHGYTFGSGTRLTVV.

The CDR3 DNA sequence: TGTGCCAGCAGCTTAATTATGTCTAGCGGGGTAATTTACAATGAGCAGTTCTTC. This encodes CASSLIMSSGVIYNEQFF. This chain joins TRBV7-9 and TRBJ2-1; 9 positions agree with TRBD2. V lost 2 bases, J lost 4 bases, and 12 bases stayed unmatched. CDR3 length equals 18 residues. Germline V gene sequence: CDR1 SEHNR, CDR2 FQNEAQ (reference sequence).

This clonotype was counted only a few times. The rearrangement joins TRBV20-1 to TRBJ2-1; D not resolved. Germline CDR1 reads DFQATT; CDR2 reads SNEGSKA (reference sequence). V lost 6 bases to trimming and J lost 9 bases, with 18 bases between them. The CDR3 has 13 residues. The CDR3 sequence is CSATARGSTEQFF. CDR3 DNA: TGCAGTGCCACCGCCCGAGGTAGCACTGAGCAGTTCTTC.